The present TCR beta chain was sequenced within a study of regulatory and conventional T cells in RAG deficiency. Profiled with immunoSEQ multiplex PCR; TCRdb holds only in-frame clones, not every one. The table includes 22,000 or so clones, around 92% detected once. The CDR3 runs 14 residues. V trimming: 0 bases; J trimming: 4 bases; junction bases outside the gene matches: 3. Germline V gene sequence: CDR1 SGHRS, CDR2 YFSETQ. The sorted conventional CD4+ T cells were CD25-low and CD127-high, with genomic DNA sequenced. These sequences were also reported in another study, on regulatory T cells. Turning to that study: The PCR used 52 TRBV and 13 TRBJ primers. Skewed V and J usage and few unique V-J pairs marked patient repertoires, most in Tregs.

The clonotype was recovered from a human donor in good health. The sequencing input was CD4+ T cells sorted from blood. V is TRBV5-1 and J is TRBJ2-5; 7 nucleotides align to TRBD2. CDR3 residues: CASSLGEGRETQYF. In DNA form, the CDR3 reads TGCGCCAGCAGCTTGGGGGAGGGCAGAGAGACCCAGTACTTC.